Detailed here is one T cell receptor (beta chain). What this receptor recognizes is not known. Qualities for individual bases were not recorded, and no much larger clone is one base off. The data are from a study of T cells after yellow fever vaccination (dated by TCRdb to the late 2010s). At the level of the whole study: The SMART-Seq v4 Ultra Low Input RNA kit was used to prepare libraries from fractions with low cell numbers. To track T-cell clones before and after primary and booster YFV17D yellow fever vaccination, bulk TCR alpha and beta repertoires were sequenced longitudinally. Two healthy male donors, one aged 18 to 29 and one aged 30 to 40 years, made up the cohort. Blood was drawn at multiple timepoints before and after primary and secondary immunization, with bulk PBMC replicates and cell subsets isolated. General conclusions and limits of the study: Most clones expanded after primary vaccination (about 96% of CD4 and roughly 88% of CD8) were re-detected after the booster, suggesting that broad memory maintenance occurred. Compared with the primary T-cell response, the secondary T-cell response was weaker but faster, peaking on day 5 rather than day 15. A small fraction of clonotypes showed up in both the CD4 and CD8 compartments, probably as a result of convergent recombination. Because the study included only a couple of donors, the extent to which the findings can be generalized is limited. FACS-sorted repertoires could contain abundant contaminating clonotypes from the bulk population, so computational filtering was required.

This specimen's treatment or condition label, per the study, means: live attenuated yellow fever vaccine strain. PBMCs were isolated from peripheral blood using a standard Ficoll-Paque protocol. CD4 and CD8 T-cell fractions were isolated with Dynabeads CD4 and CD8 positive selection kits. TriZol was used to extract RNA from bulk PBMCs, from CD4 and CD8 fractions, and from dextramer-positive and dextramer-negative fractions. These reads were obtained on an Illumina NovaSeq 6000. TCR cDNA was made using 5'RACE template switching, a step that added a universal primer site and unique molecular identifiers. Priming of cDNA synthesis was performed from both the TCR alpha and TCR beta constant segments. Library amplification involved two PCR steps, and the second step added sample barcodes and sequencing adapters. Sequencing of libraries was done on Illumina HiSeq 2500 (2x100 bp) or NovaSeq (2x150 bp). Processing in the source paper ran as follows. Reads were demultiplexed and collapsed into UMI consensus sequences with MIGEC, and V(D)J alignment was performed with MiXCR. Vaccine-responding clonotypes were identified with edgeR using replicate PBMC samples, with FDR below 0.01 and a log2 fold change above 5 up to day 15 being required. Each bulk clonotype was labeled CD4 or CD8 based on which sequenced repertoire, CD4 or CD8, contained the clonotype at higher abundance. TCRdb trimmed public reads at Q25 via fastp, called clones via MiXCR and kept in-frame beta chains. Rows merge per CDR3 protein into single entries with the most common DNA and genes. TCRdb's processing, not the authors', yielded these V and J calls. This sample has about 300,000 distinct CDR3 sequences in its table, and around 10% of those were observed once. The ten top clones hold about 3.5% of the sample.

The CDR3, cysteine through phenylalanine, is 13 amino acids long. The retained sequence is limited to the CDR3, 39 bases, with the frame set at the first base. V is cut by 2 bases and J by 2 bases, and the space between the germline ends is 7 bases. Recombination connected TRBV12-3 or TRBV12-4 to TRBJ2-7, with the D call perhaps TRBD1 or TRBD2, as 5 bases match in each case. This clonotype originated in a man aged 18-30 years who received the YFV17D yellow fever vaccine. The source was CD4+ T cells sorted from PBMCs, collected 5 days after the yellow fever booster vaccination. CDR3 reads: CASSLRDPYEQYF. The nucleotide sequence is given as TGTGCCAGCAGTTTAAGGGACCCCTACGAGCAGTACTTC.